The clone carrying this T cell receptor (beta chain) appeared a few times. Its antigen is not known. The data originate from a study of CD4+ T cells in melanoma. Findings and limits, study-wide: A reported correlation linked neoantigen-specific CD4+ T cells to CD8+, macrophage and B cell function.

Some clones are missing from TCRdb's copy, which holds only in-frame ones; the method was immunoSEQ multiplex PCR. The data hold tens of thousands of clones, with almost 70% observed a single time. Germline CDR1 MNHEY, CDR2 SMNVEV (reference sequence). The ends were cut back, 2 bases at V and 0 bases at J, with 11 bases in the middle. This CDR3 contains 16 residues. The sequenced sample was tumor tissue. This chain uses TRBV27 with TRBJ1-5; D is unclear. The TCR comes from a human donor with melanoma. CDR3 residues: CASSLVYGLSNQPQHF. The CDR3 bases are TGTGCCAGCAGTTTAGTTTATGGTCTTAGCAATCAGCCCCAGCATTTT.